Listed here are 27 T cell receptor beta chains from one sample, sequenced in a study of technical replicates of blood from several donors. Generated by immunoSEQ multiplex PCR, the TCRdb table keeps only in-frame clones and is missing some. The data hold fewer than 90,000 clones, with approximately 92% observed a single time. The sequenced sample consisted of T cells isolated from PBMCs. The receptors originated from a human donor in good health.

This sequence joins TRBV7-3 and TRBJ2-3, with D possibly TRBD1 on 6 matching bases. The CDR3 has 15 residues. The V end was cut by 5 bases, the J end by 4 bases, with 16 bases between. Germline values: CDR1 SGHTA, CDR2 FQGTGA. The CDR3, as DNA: TGTGCCAGCAGCCCCAGAGGGGGTAAGGCAGATACGCAGTATTTT. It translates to CASSPRGGKADTQYF.

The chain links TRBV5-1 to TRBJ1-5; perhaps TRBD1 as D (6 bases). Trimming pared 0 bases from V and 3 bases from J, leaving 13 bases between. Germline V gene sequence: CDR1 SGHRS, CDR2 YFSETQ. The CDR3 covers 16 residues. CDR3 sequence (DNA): TGCGCCAGCAGCTTGGATCCCGGACAGCACAATCAGCCCCAGCATTTT. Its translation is CASSLDPGQHNQPQHF.

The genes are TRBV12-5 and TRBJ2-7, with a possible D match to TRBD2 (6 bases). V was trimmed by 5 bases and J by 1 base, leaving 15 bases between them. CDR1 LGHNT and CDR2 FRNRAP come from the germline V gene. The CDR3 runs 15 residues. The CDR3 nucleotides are TGTGCTAGTGGTCAGCTGGAGCGGGCGTCCTACGAGCAGTACTTC. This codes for CASGQLERASYEQYF.

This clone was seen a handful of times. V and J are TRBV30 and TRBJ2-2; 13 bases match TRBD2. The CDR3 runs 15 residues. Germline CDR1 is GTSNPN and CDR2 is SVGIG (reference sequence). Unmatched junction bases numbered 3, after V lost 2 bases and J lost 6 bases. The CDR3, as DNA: TGTGCCTGGAGTAGACTAGCGGGAGGTCCCGGGGAGCTGTTTTTT. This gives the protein CAWSRLAGGPGELFF.

The CDR3 loop reads CAWSVRDSFYEQYF. In DNA form, the CDR3 reads TGTGCCTGGAGTGTACGGGACAGCTTCTACGAGCAGTACTTC. J is TRBJ2-7 and V is TRBV30; TRBD1 aligns across 7 bases. Germline CDR1 is GTSNPN and CDR2 is SVGIG (reference sequence). With 0 bases clipped from V and 3 bases from J, the junction kept 5 bases outside the gene matches. CDR3 length: 14 residues.

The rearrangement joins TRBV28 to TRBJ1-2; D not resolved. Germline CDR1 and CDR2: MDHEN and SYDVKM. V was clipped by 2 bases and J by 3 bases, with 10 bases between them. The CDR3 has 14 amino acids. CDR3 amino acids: CASSLSAVYYGYTF. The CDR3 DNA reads TGTGCCAGCAGTTTAAGTGCAGTTTACTATGGCTACACCTTC.

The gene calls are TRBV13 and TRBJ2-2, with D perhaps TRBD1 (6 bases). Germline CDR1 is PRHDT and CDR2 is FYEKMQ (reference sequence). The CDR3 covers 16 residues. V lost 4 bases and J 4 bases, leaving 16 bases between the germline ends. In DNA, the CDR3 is TGTGCCAGCAGCTCCGCTCCCCGGACAGTCACCGGGGAGCTGTTTTTT. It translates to CASSSAPRTVTGELFF.

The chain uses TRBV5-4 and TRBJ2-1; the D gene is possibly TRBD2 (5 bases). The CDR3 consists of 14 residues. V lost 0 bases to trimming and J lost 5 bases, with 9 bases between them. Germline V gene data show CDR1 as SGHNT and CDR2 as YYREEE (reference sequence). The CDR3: CASSLGLANNEQFF. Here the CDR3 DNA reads TGTGCCAGCAGCTTGGGGCTAGCAAACAATGAGCAGTTCTTC.

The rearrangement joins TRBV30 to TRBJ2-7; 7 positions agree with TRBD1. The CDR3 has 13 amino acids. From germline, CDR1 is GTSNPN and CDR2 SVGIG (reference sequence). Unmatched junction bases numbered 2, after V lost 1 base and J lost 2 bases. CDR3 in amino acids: CAWSAGQPYEQYF. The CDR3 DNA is TGTGCCTGGAGTGCGGGACAGCCCTACGAGCAGTACTTC.

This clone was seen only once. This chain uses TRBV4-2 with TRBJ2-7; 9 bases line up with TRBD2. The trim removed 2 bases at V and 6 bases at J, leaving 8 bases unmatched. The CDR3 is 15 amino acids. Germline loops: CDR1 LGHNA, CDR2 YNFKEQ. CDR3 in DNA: TGTGCCAGCAGCCAACCGGGACTAGCTTTATCCGAGCAGTACTTC. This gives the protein CASSQPGLALSEQYF.

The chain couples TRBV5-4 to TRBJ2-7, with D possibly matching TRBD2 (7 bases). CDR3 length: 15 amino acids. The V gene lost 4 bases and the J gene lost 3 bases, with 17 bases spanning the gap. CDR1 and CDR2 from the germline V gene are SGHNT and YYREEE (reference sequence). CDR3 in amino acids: CASSPARGGDYEQYF. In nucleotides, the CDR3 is TGTGCCAGCAGCCCGGCCAGGGGAGGGGACTACGAGCAGTACTTC. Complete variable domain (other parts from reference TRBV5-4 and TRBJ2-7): ETGVTQSPTHLIKTRGQQVTLRCSSQSGHNTVSWYQQALGQGPQFIFQYYREEENGRGNFPPRFSGLQFPNYSSELNVNALELDDSALYLCASSPARGGDYEQYFGPGTRLTVT.

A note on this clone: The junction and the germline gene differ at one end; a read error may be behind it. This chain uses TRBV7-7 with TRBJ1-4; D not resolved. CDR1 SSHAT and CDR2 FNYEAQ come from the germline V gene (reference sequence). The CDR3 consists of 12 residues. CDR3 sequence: CASSPGNEKLFF. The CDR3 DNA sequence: TGTGCTAGCAGCCCCGGGAATGAAAAACTGTTTTTT.

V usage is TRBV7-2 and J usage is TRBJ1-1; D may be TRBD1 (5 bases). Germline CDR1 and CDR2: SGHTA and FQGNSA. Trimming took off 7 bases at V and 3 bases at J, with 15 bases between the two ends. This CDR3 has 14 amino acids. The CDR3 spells CASNRRGMDTEAFF. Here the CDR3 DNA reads TGTGCCAGCAACCGTCGGGGGATGGACACTGAAGCTTTCTTT.

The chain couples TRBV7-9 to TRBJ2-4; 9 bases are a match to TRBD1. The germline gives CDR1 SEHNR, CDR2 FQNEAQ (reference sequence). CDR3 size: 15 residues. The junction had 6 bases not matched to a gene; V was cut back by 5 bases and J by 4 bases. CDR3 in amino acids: CASSLGQGMKNIQYF. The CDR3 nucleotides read TGTGCCAGCAGCCTGGGACAGGGAATGAAAAACATTCAGTACTTC.

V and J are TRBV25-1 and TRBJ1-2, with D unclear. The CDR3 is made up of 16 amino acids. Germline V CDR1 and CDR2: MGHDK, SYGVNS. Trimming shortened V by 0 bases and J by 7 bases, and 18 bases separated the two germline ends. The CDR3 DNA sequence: TGTGCCAGCAGTGAATATATTGAGTCGGGAATAGGTGGCTACACCTTC. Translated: CASSEYIESGIGGYTF.

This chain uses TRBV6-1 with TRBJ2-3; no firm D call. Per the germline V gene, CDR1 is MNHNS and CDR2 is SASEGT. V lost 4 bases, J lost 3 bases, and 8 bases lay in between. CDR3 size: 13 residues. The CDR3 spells CASSVYMTDTQYF. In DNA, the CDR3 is TGTGCCAGCAGTGTATATATGACAGATACGCAGTATTTT.

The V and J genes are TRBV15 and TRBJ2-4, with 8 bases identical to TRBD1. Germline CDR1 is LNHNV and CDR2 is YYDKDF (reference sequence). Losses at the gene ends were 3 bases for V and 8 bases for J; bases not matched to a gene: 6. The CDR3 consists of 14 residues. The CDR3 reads CATSSGQGADIQYF. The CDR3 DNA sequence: TGTGCCACCAGCAGCGGACAGGGTGCGGACATTCAGTACTTC.

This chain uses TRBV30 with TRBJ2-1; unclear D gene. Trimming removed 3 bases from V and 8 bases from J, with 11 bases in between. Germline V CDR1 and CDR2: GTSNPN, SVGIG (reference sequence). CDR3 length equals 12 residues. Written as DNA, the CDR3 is TGTGCCTGGAGCGAGCTCTCGGATGAGCAGTTCTTC. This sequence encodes CAWSELSDEQFF.

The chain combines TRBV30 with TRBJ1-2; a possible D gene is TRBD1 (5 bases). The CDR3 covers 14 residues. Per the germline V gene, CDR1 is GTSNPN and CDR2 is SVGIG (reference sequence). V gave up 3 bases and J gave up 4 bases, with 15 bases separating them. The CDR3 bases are TGTGCCTGGAGGGACATCTTATCCTTCTATGGCTACACCTTC. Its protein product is CAWRDILSFYGYTF.

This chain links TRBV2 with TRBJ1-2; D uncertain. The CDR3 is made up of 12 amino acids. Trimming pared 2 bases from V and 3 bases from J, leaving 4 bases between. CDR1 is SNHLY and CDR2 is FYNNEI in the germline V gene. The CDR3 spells CASSERYYGYTF. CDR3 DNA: TGTGCCAGCAGTGAACGGTACTATGGCTACACCTTC.

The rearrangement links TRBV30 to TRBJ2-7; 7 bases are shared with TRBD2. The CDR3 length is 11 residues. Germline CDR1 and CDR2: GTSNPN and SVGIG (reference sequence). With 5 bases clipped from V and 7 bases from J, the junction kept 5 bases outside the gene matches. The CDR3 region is CAWSPGGEQYF. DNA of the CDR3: TGTGCCTGGTCCCCGGGAGGAGAGCAGTACTTC.

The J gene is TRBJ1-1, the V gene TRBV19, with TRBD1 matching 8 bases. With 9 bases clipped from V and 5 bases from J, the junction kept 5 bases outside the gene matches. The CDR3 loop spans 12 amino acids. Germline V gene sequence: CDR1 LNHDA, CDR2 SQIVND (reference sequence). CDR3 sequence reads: CASLRGRTEAFF. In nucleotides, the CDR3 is TGTGCCAGCCTCAGGGGGCGGACTGAAGCTTTCTTT. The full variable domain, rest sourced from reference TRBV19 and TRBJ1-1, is DGGITQSPKYLFRKEGQNVTLSCEQNLNHDAMYWYRQDPGQGLRLIYYSQIVNDFQKGDIAEGYSVSREKKESFPLTVTSAQKNPTAFYLCASLRGRTEAFFGQGTRLTVV.

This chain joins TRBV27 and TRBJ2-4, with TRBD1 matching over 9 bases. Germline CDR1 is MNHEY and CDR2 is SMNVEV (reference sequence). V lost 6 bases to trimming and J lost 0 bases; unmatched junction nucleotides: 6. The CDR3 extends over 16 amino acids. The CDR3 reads CASSIHRGPAKNIQYF. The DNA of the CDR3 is TGTGCCAGCAGCATCCACAGGGGGCCAGCCAAAAACATTCAGTACTTC.

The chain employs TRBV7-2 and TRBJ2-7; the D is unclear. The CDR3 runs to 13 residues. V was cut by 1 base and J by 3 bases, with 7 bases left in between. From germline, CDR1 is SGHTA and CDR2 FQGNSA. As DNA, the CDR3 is TGTGCCAGCAGCTTAGGACTGGGCTACGAGCAGTACTTC. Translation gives CASSLGLGYEQYF.

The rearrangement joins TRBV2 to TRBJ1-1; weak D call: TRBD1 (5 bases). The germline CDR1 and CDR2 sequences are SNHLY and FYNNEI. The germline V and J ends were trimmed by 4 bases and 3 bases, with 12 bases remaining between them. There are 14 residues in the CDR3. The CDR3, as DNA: TGTGCCAGCAGTGTTCATGGGGCGGACACTGAAGCTTTCTTT. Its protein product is CASSVHGADTEAFF.

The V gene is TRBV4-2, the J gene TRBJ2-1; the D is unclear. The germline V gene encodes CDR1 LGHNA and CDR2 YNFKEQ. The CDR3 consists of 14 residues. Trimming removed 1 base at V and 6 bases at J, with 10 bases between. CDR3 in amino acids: CASSQVETLNEQFF. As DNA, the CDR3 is TGTGCCAGCAGCCAAGTAGAGACTCTCAATGAGCAGTTCTTC.

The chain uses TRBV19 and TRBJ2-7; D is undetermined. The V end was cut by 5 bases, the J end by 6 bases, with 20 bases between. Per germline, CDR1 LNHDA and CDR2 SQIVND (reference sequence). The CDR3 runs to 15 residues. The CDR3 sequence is CASSPSPASSGEQYF. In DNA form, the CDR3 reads TGTGCCAGTAGTCCTTCTCCTGCTAGTTCTGGCGAGCAGTACTTC.